The next 5 T cell receptor beta chains were all read from a single sample in a study of blood T cell repertoires in COVID-19. Only in-frame clones appear in the TCRdb table, and some are missing; sequencing was by immunoSEQ multiplex PCR. The repertoire includes 45,000 to 60,000 clones, approximately 82% of them detected once, and about 6.1% sits in the top ten. The sample was PBMCs or T cells enriched from blood (not recorded which). The source of these receptors is a woman aged 45-60 years with acute COVID-19.

The J gene is TRBJ2-7, the V gene TRBV6-5; D not resolved. V dropped 5 bases and J dropped 0 bases, with 8 bases sitting between them. The germline CDR1 and CDR2 sequences are MNHEY and SVGAGI. This CDR3 spans 13 amino acids. Here the CDR3 reads CASSTPSSYEQYF. The DNA of the CDR3 is TGTGCCAGCAGTACGCCTAGCTCCTACGAGCAGTACTTC.

The chain uses TRBV5-1 and TRBJ1-2, with TRBD1 identical over 12 bases. Unmatched junction bases numbered 9, after V lost 4 bases and J lost 8 bases. CDR1 is SGHRS, CDR2 YFSETQ, per germline. The CDR3 runs to 15 residues. The CDR3 spells CASSRRPGQGAGYTF. The CDR3 bases are TGCGCCAGCAGCCGCCGCCCGGGACAGGGGGCGGGCTACACCTTC.

The gene calls are TRBV2 and TRBJ1-5, with 9 bases aligning to TRBD1. Trimming took 6 bases from V and 6 from J; bases not matched to a gene: 9. This CDR3 is 15 amino acids long. Germline assignment: CDR1 SNHLY and CDR2 FYNNEI. CDR3 protein: CASRELGQGSQPQHF. The CDR3 nucleotides read TGTGCCAGCAGAGAACTGGGACAGGGCAGTCAGCCCCAGCATTTT.

The CDR3 loop reads CASSLEMNTEAFF. The CDR3 DNA reads TGTGCCAGCAGTTTGGAGATGAACACTGAAGCTTTCTTT. V and J are TRBV12-3 or TRBV12-4 and TRBJ1-1; D remains unclear. This CDR3 is built from 13 residues. Deletions cut 3 bases from V and 0 bases from J, with 5 bases between.

In this sample, this clone turned up a few times. The rearrangement joins TRBV6-6 to TRBJ2-2; D not certain. The CDR3 runs 14 residues. V lost 0 bases and J lost 3, with 5 bases in between. Germline V CDR1 and CDR2: MNHNY, SVGAGI (reference sequence). CDR3: CASSYSSDTGELFF. In DNA form, the CDR3 reads TGTGCCAGCAGTTACTCATCGGACACCGGGGAGCTGTTTTTT.